These T cell receptor beta chains were read from a single sample in a study of T cells in Graves' hyperthyroidism and ophthalmopathy. MiXCR was run by TCRdb on the multiplex PCR reads, yielding one entry per CDR3 protein. The data hold around 490,000 distinct CDR3 sequences, with about 20% observed a single time. Sequenced: blood. The receptors here all came from a man aged 40-49 years with Graves' ophthalmopathy. The CDR3 runs from the conserved cysteine through the conserved F or W. D genes are given only for firm matches. A row's size may be missing; if present it is once, few, many or a size class.

DNA	CDR3	D	size	V	J	length
TGTGCCAGCAGTTCCTCCTCACCGGGACAATCTGGAAACACCATATATTTT	CASSSSSPGQSGNTIYF	NA	few	TRBV28	TRBJ1-3	17
TGTGCCAGCAGCCCCCTGGCGGGACAGGGGGAAGAGACCCAGTACTTC	CASSPLAGQGEETQYF	TRBD1	many	TRBV7-8	TRBJ2-5	16
TGTGCCTGGAGATCGACAGGAGTCTACAATGAGCAGTTCTTC	CAWRSTGVYNEQFF	NA	few	TRBV30	TRBJ2-1	14
TGCAGTGCTAGAGATGAGGGACAGGGGGCTCTCCCTGAAGCTTTCTTT	CSARDEGQGALPEAFF	TRBD1	few	TRBV20-1	TRBJ1-1	16
TGTGCCAGCGGAGACAGGGAGAACACTGAAGCTTTCTTT	CASGDRENTEAFF	TRBD1	many	TRBV18	TRBJ1-1	13
TGCGCCAGCAGCTTGGGTCAAGGAGGGGATAATGAGCAGTTCTTC	CASSLGQGGDNEQFF	NA	many	TRBV5-1	TRBJ2-1	15
TGTGCCAGCAGCGCGCATCTCGGACTAGCAGCAGATACGCAGTATTTT	CASSAHLGLAADTQYF	TRBD2	NA	TRBV28	TRBJ2-3	16
TGTGCCAGCAGTCCACCGGGACTCTCCTACAATGAGCAGTTCTTC	CASSPPGLSYNEQFF	NA	few	TRBV12-3/TRBV12-4	TRBJ2-1	15
TGTGCCAGCAGCGTAGCACCTTCCTACGAGCAGTACTTC	CASSVAPSYEQYF	NA	few	TRBV9	TRBJ2-7	13
TGTGCCAGCAGGGATTACAGGGGGTGGGAGCAGTACTTC	CASRDYRGWEQYF	TRBD1	NA	TRBV5-6	TRBJ2-7	13
TGTGCCAGCATTCCGGGACTAGGCGCTGGGGCCAACGTCCTGACTTTC	CASIPGLGAGANVLTF	TRBD2	NA	TRBV7-2	TRBJ2-6	16
TGCGCCAGCAGCCAACGCAATATAGGGACTAGCTCGGATGTCTTGGGAACCCAGTACTTC	CASSQRNIGTSSDVLGTQYF	TRBD2	NA	TRBV4-1	TRBJ2-5	20
TGCGCCAGCAGCCAAACGACAGAAGGCACAGATACGCAGTATTTT	CASSQTTEGTDTQYF	NA	NA	TRBV4-1	TRBJ2-3	15
TGCAGTGCTAGTAACCAGCTGAACACTGAAGCTCTCTTT	CSASNQLNTEALF	NA	NA	TRBV20-1	TRBJ1-1	13
TGTGCCAGTGCCCCTGGGACTTTTCGGAGCACAGATACGCAGTATTTT	CASAPGTFRSTDTQYF	NA	many	TRBV11-2	TRBJ2-3	16
TGTGCCAGCAGTTTAAAGGCTGAAGCTTTCTTT	CASSLKAEAFF	NA	few	TRBV6-1	TRBJ1-1	11
TGTGCCAGCAGAATAAACGGGCAGGGGGCCTACGAGCAGTACTTC	CASRINGQGAYEQYF	TRBD1	many	TRBV28	TRBJ2-7	15
TGCGCCAGCAGCTCCTTCGGGGGAGGGACCAACGAGCAGTACTTC	CASSSFGGGTNEQYF	TRBD2	few	TRBV5-1	TRBJ2-7	15
TGTGCCAGCAGGCCCGCAGGGGCTGATGGCTACACCTTC	CASRPAGADGYTF	NA	few	TRBV5-5	TRBJ1-2	13
TGTGCCAGCAGTTTGCGTCCGGGGGCGGGGAACTATGGCTACACCTTC	CASSLRPGAGNYGYTF	NA	NA	TRBV27	TRBJ1-2	16
TGTGCCAGCAGTTGGACAGGCGGAGTTGACACCGGGGAGCTGTTTTTT	CASSWTGGVDTGELFF	TRBD1	NA	TRBV5-5	TRBJ2-2	16
TGTGCCAGCAGCCCTATTAGCGGGGTCGAAAGGGATACGCAGTATTTT	CASSPISGVERDTQYF	TRBD2	NA	TRBV7-3	TRBJ2-3	16
TGTGCCAGCAGCTCCTCTGGGGGCCTTTACTACAATGAGCAGTTCTTC	CASSSSGGLYYNEQFF	NA	NA	TRBV7-9	TRBJ2-1	16
TGTGCCAGCAATCAACAGGGGCGGGGTGAAAAACTGTTTTTT	CASNQQGRGEKLFF	TRBD1	few	TRBV12-3/TRBV12-4	TRBJ1-4	14
TGCGCCAGCAGCTTGGGACAGGGAAAAGAAAAACTGTTTTTT	CASSLGQGKEKLFF	TRBD1	few	TRBV5-1	TRBJ1-4	14
TGTGCCAGTAGGCAGACTAGCGGCAATGAGCAGTTCTTC	CASRQTSGNEQFF	TRBD2	NA	TRBV19	TRBJ2-1	13
TGTGCCATCCGGGCAGGGGCACCTCTGGGGCAGTACTTC	CAIRAGAPLGQYF	NA	NA	TRBV10-3	TRBJ2-7	13
TGCAGCGTTGAAGATAGTGAGGAGACCTACAATGAGCAGTTCTTC	CSVEDSEETYNEQFF	NA	NA	TRBV29-1	TRBJ2-1	15
TGTGCCAGCTCACCAGGGTTCGGGGAAAAACTGTTTTTT	CASSPGFGEKLFF	NA	many	TRBV18	TRBJ1-4	13
TGTGCCAGCAGTATCATGAATCTCGGGACCCGGGGAGGGCTGGAGACCCAGTACTTC	CASSIMNLGTRGGLETQYF	TRBD2	many	TRBV12-3/TRBV12-4	TRBJ2-5	19
TGTGCCAGCAGCGATCCGGGAAGCTGGGGCTACACCTTC	CASSDPGSWGYTF	NA	NA	TRBV7-6	TRBJ1-2	13
TGTGCCATCAGTGCCGGACAGGGGGGACTAGGAGGTATCGAGCAGTACTTC	CAISAGQGGLGGIEQYF	TRBD1	many	TRBV10-3	TRBJ2-7	17
TGTGCCTTGGAGACAGGGCGCACTGAAGCTTTCTTT	CALETGRTEAFF	TRBD1	many	TRBV30	TRBJ1-1	12
TGCAGTGTGTCACCAGATACGCAGTATTTT	CSVSPDTQYF	NA	many	TRBV20-1	TRBJ2-3	10
TGTGCCTGGCAGACAGGTACCATCAGCCCGATTATCGAGCGGCAGCATTTT	CAWQTGTISPIIERQHF	NA	NA	TRBV30	TRBJ1-5	17
TGTGCCAGCAGCCAAACTAGAGGGGAGACCCAGTACTTC	CASSQTRGETQYF	NA	NA	TRBV7-2	TRBJ2-5	13
TGTGCCAGCAACCAGGGAGCTAGCGGGAGGGCCACCGGGGAGCTGTTTTTT	CASNQGASGRATGELFF	TRBD2	few	TRBV6-1	TRBJ2-2	17
TGCGCCAGCAGCCAAGAAATGAAGGGTGCGAACACCGGGGAGCTGTTTTTT	CASSQEMKGANTGELFF	NA	NA	TRBV5-1	TRBJ2-2	17
TGTGCCAGCAGTCTTCCGGGGGTCGTCGAGCAGTACTTC	CASSLPGVVEQYF	NA	NA	TRBV28	TRBJ2-7	13
TGTGCCAGCAGGGATCCGGGGACTAGCAGCTCCGAGCAGTACTTC	CASRDPGTSSSEQYF	TRBD2	few	TRBV28	TRBJ2-7	15
TGTGCCAGCAGCTTCGGGGAATGGGGCCTAAACACTGAAGCTTTCTTT	CASSFGEWGLNTEAFF	NA	NA	TRBV5-4	TRBJ1-1	16
TGTGCCAGTAGACCCTCGGGGGGCCACCATGAGCAGTTCTTC	CASRPSGGHHEQFF	NA	few	TRBV19	TRBJ2-1	14
TGCGCCAGCAGCCCCGACGGGGCTGGGGGTGAGCAGTTCTTC	CASSPDGAGGEQFF	NA	many	TRBV5-1	TRBJ2-1	14
TGCGCCAGCAGCTCCACCTCACAGGGAAAGACCCAGTACTTC	CASSSTSQGKTQYF	NA	NA	TRBV5-1	TRBJ2-5	14
TGCAGTGCTGACAAAAGCGGGAGGGTACCAGAGACCCAGTACTTC	CSADKSGRVPETQYF	TRBD2	many	TRBV20-1	TRBJ2-5	15
TGCAGTGCTAGAGATATGGGTAGCACAGATACGCAGTATTTT	CSARDMGSTDTQYF	NA	many	TRBV20-1	TRBJ2-3	14
TGTGCCAGCACCCTACTAAAGACTAGCGGGAGCCCCGGGGCCAACGTCCTGACTTTC	CASTLLKTSGSPGANVLTF	TRBD2	NA	TRBV6-1	TRBJ2-6	19
TGTGCCAGTAGTATGCTGGGGTCAGCGGAGGAGGATACGCAGTATTTT	CASSMLGSAEEDTQYF	NA	NA	TRBV19	TRBJ2-3	16
TGCAGCGTTGAGATTTTGGCAGGGGGGACCGGGGAGCTGTTTTTT	CSVEILAGGTGELFF	NA	NA	TRBV29-1	TRBJ2-2	15
TGTGCCACCAGCAGAGAGAGCTCCCTCGTGAATGAGCAGTTCTTC	CATSRESSLVNEQFF	NA	few	TRBV15	TRBJ2-1	15
TGTGCCATCGCAGGAGAGGCTGAGACCCAGTACTTC	CAIAGEAETQYF	NA	many	TRBV10-3	TRBJ2-5	12
TGCAGTGCTATACAAGTCTCAAGAGAGCAGTACTTC	CSAIQVSREQYF	NA	NA	TRBV20-1	TRBJ2-7	12
TGTGCCAGCAGGGGGACAGGGGGCCGTTATGAAGCTTTCTTT	CASRGTGGRYEAFF	TRBD1	NA	TRBV2	TRBJ1-1	14
TGTGCCAGCAGCCTCGACTTCCATGAGCAGTTCTTC	CASSLDFHEQFF	NA	NA	TRBV12-3/TRBV12-4	TRBJ2-1	12
TGTGCCAGCAGTACACAGGGGTATAATGAAAAACTGTTTTTT	CASSTQGYNEKLFF	TRBD1	NA	TRBV28	TRBJ1-4	14
TGCAGTGCTAGAGATCGGCCCCCGTACCAAGAGACCCAGTACTTC	CSARDRPPYQETQYF	NA	few	TRBV20-1	TRBJ2-5	15
TGCAGCGTAGGTGTAGTTTCCTACGAGCAGTACTTC	CSVGVVSYEQYF	NA	NA	TRBV29-1	TRBJ2-7	12
TGTGCCAGCAGCCAAGTGGGTAGGGGGAAACTTAGCAATCAGCCCCAGCATTTT	CASSQVGRGKLSNQPQHF	NA	NA	TRBV3-1	TRBJ1-5	18
TGCAGTGCTAGAGATCTCCCCTTTAGACAGGGGAGGTTGGTAGGGGATGAGCAGTTCTTC	CSARDLPFRQGRLVGDEQFF	TRBD1	NA	TRBV20-1	TRBJ2-1	20